This T cell receptor beta chain was profiled in a study of T cell responses to AZD1222 COVID-19 vaccine. In the case of this clone: The antigen remains unidentified.

V dropped 0 bases and J dropped 1 base, with 19 bases sitting between them. There are 19 residues in the CDR3. Germline CDR1 SGHKS, CDR2 YYEKEE (reference sequence). Sequenced by immunoSEQ multiplex PCR; TCRdb stores in-frame clones only, minus some. Here the sample spans 160,000 or so clones, 91% being singletons. General study findings and limits: Reportedly, nearly half of unique spike TCRs recognized epitopes outside B.1.351/B.1.1.7 mutations.

This clonotype originated in an adult in good health. V usage is TRBV5-5 and J usage is TRBJ1-4; D may be TRBD1 (5 bases). The sequenced sample was peripheral blood, obtained on day 0 of AZD1222 vaccination. CDR3 region: CASSLDLGRLPITNEKLFF. CDR3 coding DNA: TGTGCCAGCAGCTTGGATCTGGGGCGGCTGCCCATAACTAATGAAAAACTGTTTTTT.